The T cell receptor beta chain under discussion was sequenced for a study of T-cell reconstitution after alpha-beta-depleted transplantation in children. Overall study findings and caveats: Several hundred graft clones that had expanded were reportedly the source of alpha-beta T cells about two months after transplant.

This CDR3 region has 13 residues. The V end lost 6 bases, the J end lost 0 bases, and 8 bases lay between the germline ends. Unique molecular identifiers tagged the TCRbeta library. TCRdb passed the PCR reads through MiXCR, listing each CDR3 protein once. The top ten hold 10% of the sample, which has 95,000 to 150,000 distinct CDR3 sequences, more than 20% seen once. This clonotype was counted a few times. The antigen remains unidentified. This receptor was taken from a male patient between 2 and 15 years old who had a stem cell transplant for chronic granulomatous disease, so the T cells may come from the graft donor. The rearrangement uses TRBV12-3 or TRBV12-4 and TRBJ1-2; D unclear. Sample: PBMCs, mostly from graft donor cells, taken 180 days after TCRalphabeta/CD19-depleted stem cell transplant. The CDR3 bases are TGTGCCAGCAGCCGAACAGCTAACTATGGCTACACCTTC. Translated: CASSRTANYGYTF.